These 28 T cell receptor beta chains came from one sample sequenced in a study of T-cell memory formation after mild COVID-19 (dated by TCRdb to the early 2020s). Library generation was performed with 5' RACE. The reads were generated on an Illumina NovaSeq 6000. TCRdb applied fastp at Q25 and MiXCR to the public reads, then kept only in-frame beta chains. Each entry is one CDR3 protein sequence, shown with its most common DNA and genes. In this sample the table shows approximately 30,000 distinct CDR3 sequences, around 8% of which occur a single time. The ten top clones hold less than 30% of the sample. The sequenced material came from PBMCs or a T cell subset sorted from them (not recorded which). These receptors all come from a man aged 18 to 30 who had mild COVID-19 (a few samples of this study predate the infection). The sample titles of this study are shuffled in the database, so cell type and time point are left out; the donor was told from shared clones.

The chain couples TRBV3-1 to TRBJ2-4; D not resolved. V dropped 1 base and J dropped 8 bases, with 9 bases sitting between them. The germline V gene has CDR1 LGHDT and CDR2 YNNKEL (reference sequence). The CDR3 loop spans 13 amino acids. CDR3 loop: CASSQAWGDIQYF. In DNA, the CDR3 is TGTGCCAGCAGCCAAGCGTGGGGTGACATTCAGTACTTC. The full variable domain, completed using reference TRBV3-1 and TRBJ2-4, is DTAVSQTPKYLVTQMGNDKSIKCEQNLGHDTMYWYKQDSKKFLKIMFSYNNKELIINETVPNRFSPKSPDKAHLNLHINSLELGDSAVYFCASSQAWGDIQYFGAGTRLSVL.

This clonotype was counted ten times or more. This chain connects TRBV7-6 to TRBJ1-1; D ambiguous. Germline lookup yields CDR1 SGHVS and CDR2 FNYEAQ. The CDR3 totals 14 residues. V shed 5 bases and J shed 1 base, with 11 bases lying between them. CDR3 nucleotides: TGTGCCAGCAGCCCGGGGTCGCGGAACACTGAAGCTTTCTTT. Encoded protein: CASSPGSRNTEAFF. Combining the CDR3 with reference TRBV7-6 and TRBJ1-1 gives the whole variable domain GAGVSQSPRYKVTKRGQDVALRCDPISGHVSLYWYRQALGQGPEFLTYFNYEAQQDKSGLPNDRFSAERPEGSISTLTIQRTEQRDSAMYRCASSPGSRNTEAFFGQGTRLTVV.

This clonotype has at least ten counts. The gene calls are TRBV28 and TRBJ1-2; no clear D. The CDR3 is 14 residues long. Germline lookup yields CDR1 MDHEN and CDR2 SYDVKM. The V and J ends lost 1 base and 4 bases respectively, with 10 bases between them. Written as DNA, the CDR3 is TGTGCCAGCAGTTTATTCCGCCCGCCCTATGGCTACACCTTC. It is translated as CASSLFRPPYGYTF.

This clonotype was observed at least ten times. The chain employs TRBV29-1 and TRBJ2-3; D perhaps matches TRBD1 (5 bases). The CDR3 runs to 14 residues. V gave up 7 bases and J gave up 2 bases, with 16 bases separating them. The germline V gene has CDR1 SQVTM and CDR2 ANQGSEA. The chain's CDR3 is CSAAGRQFTDTQYF. In nucleotides, the CDR3 is TGCAGCGCTGCCGGACGACAGTTCACAGATACGCAGTATTTT.

This clonotype was counted only a few times. CDR3 residues: CSAPTGSSTEAFF. The CDR3 DNA is TGCAGTGCCCCAACAGGGTCATCTACTGAAGCTTTCTTT. The rearrangement links TRBV20-1 to TRBJ1-1; a weak D match, TRBD1 (6 bases). Per germline, CDR1 DFQATT and CDR2 SNEGSKA (reference sequence). The ends were cut back, 6 bases at V and 5 bases at J, with 16 bases in the middle. The CDR3 extends over 13 amino acids.

This clonotype was picked up many times. This chain joins TRBV20-1 and TRBJ2-3, with TRBD2 matching 8 bases. The trim removed 5 bases at V and 6 bases at J, leaving 13 bases unmatched. There are 15 residues in the CDR3. Germline CDR1 DFQATT, CDR2 SNEGSKA (reference sequence). CDR3 residues: CSAPLQGLELDTQYF. CDR3 sequence (DNA): TGCAGTGCTCCACTTCAGGGACTAGAGCTTGATACGCAGTATTTT.

This clonotype was counted ten times or more. This chain connects TRBV5-4 to TRBJ2-1; D ambiguous. The CDR3 runs to 15 residues. V was cut by 3 bases and J by 6 bases, with 16 bases left in between. Germline values: CDR1 SGHNT, CDR2 YYREEE (reference sequence). The CDR3 nucleotides read TGTGCCAGCAGCTCCCTTGGGTCCCCCCCCAATGAGCAGTTCTTC. Translation gives CASSSLGSPPNEQFF.

This clonotype has at least ten counts. The chain has TRBV12-3 or TRBV12-4 and TRBJ2-4; D ambiguous. CDR3 size: 13 residues. Trimming removed 4 bases at V and 5 bases at J, with 9 bases between. The CDR3 nucleotides read TGTGCCAGCAGTTATTTTGGACAAAACATTCAGTACTTC. It translates to CASSYFGQNIQYF.

In this sample, this clonotype turned up many times. The gene calls are TRBV6-2 or TRBV6-3 and TRBJ2-5; 10 bases align to TRBD1. The V gene end was trimmed by 5 bases and the J gene end by 0 bases; junction bases not matched to a gene: 3. This CDR3 is built from 15 residues. Germline V gene lookup returns CDR1 MNHEY and CDR2 SVGEGT. The CDR3 reads CASSPGQGDQETQYF. In nucleotides, the CDR3 is TGTGCCAGCAGTCCCGGACAGGGGGACCAAGAGACCCAGTACTTC.

This clonotype was recorded at least ten times. V and J are TRBV20-1 and TRBJ1-2; 8 nucleotides align to TRBD1. This CDR3 is 16 amino acids long. V was clipped by 5 bases and J by 3 bases; unmatched bases: 14. Germline V CDR1 and CDR2: DFQATT, SNEGSKA (reference sequence). The CDR3: CSAPRLGSGGDYGYTF. CDR3 in DNA: TGCAGTGCTCCTCGACTCGGGTCAGGGGGCGACTATGGCTACACCTTC.

This clonotype was counted between two and nine times. The CDR3 DNA follows: TGCGCCAGCAGCCAACGCACCGGGACAGGGGGAGGTCAGCCCCAGCATTTT. Its translation is CASSQRTGTGGGQPQHF. The chain combines TRBV4-1 with TRBJ1-5; TRBD1 aligns across 11 bases. Germline loops: CDR1 MGHRA, CDR2 YSYEKL. Trimming took 2 bases from V and 6 from J; bases not matched to a gene: 9. The CDR3 sequence is 17 residues long.

Here the CDR3 reads CASGLRQGDTQYF. The CDR3 nucleotides read TGTGCCAGCGGATTGCGACAGGGGGATACGCAGTATTTT. This chain joins TRBV12-3 or TRBV12-4 and TRBJ2-3, with 8 bases matching TRBD1. This CDR3 spans 13 amino acids. V lost 8 bases to trimming and J lost 6 bases; unmatched junction nucleotides: 7.

This clonotype showed up just a few times. CDR3 nucleotides: TGTGCCAGCAATCCGGGACAGGGACAAAACATTCAGTACTTC. Encoded protein: CASNPGQGQNIQYF. The chain links TRBV7-2 to TRBJ2-4; TRBD1 matches at 9 bases. The trim removed 7 bases at V and 5 bases at J, leaving 6 bases unmatched. Germline CDR1 reads SGHTA; CDR2 reads FQGNSA. The CDR3 loop spans 14 amino acids.

There are a few counts of this clonotype. The chain employs TRBV5-4 and TRBJ2-5; D unresolved. Germline CDR1 is SGHNT and CDR2 is YYREEE (reference sequence). The ends were cut back, 0 bases at V and 2 bases at J, with 14 bases in the middle. CDR3 size: 16 residues. Here the CDR3 reads CASSLAEPSLQETQYF. DNA for the CDR3: TGTGCCAGCAGCTTGGCGGAGCCCTCCTTACAAGAGACCCAGTACTTC.

The gene calls are TRBV7-2 and TRBJ2-7; D may be TRBD2 (6 bases). The V end was cut by 2 bases, the J end by 7 bases, with 18 bases between. The CDR3 is 15 amino acids. Germline V gives CDR1 SGHTA, CDR2 FQGNSA. The CDR3 DNA reads as TGTGCCAGCAGCTTAACGGGACTGGGAACGGGGGAGCAGTACTTC. Its protein product is CASSLTGLGTGEQYF.

This clonotype was observed at least ten times. The rearrangement links TRBV27 to TRBJ2-7; D not resolved. The CDR3 extends over 11 amino acids. Trimming stripped 5 bases from V and 3 bases from J, with 5 bases between. The germline gives CDR1 MNHEY, CDR2 SMNVEV (reference sequence). This chain's CDR3 is CASSNNYEQYF. CDR3 in DNA: TGTGCCAGCAGTAACAACTACGAGCAGTACTTC.

This clonotype was observed many times. This chain links TRBV2 with TRBJ2-5; the D is unclear. Germline-derived CDR1 and CDR2 are SNHLY and FYNNEI. V dropped 4 bases and J dropped 5 bases, with 2 bases sitting between them. This CDR3 spans 10 amino acids. The CDR3 DNA reads TGTGCCAGCAGTGTGGAGACCCAGTACTTC. Translated, it gives CASSVETQYF.

Sample share makes this clonotype medium-sized. The CDR3 protein is CSAGTGSYEQYF. The CDR3 coding sequence is TGCAGTGCCGGGACAGGGTCCTACGAGCAGTACTTC. The chain is built from TRBV20-1 and TRBJ2-7; 9 nucleotides line up with TRBD1. V was clipped by 6 bases and J by 1 base; unmatched bases: 1. Germline V CDR1 and CDR2: DFQATT, SNEGSKA (reference sequence). This CDR3 comprises 12 residues.

This clonotype has at least ten counts. Written as DNA, the CDR3 is TGTGCCAGCAGTCCGGACAGGGGGCGCGGAGGCTTGTCACCCCTCCACTTT. Its translation is CASSPDRGRGGLSPLHF. This rearrangement joins TRBV27 to TRBJ1-6, with 11 bases that match TRBD1. The trim removed 5 bases at V and 10 bases at J, leaving 13 bases unmatched. Germline CDR1 is MNHEY and CDR2 is SMNVEV (reference sequence). The CDR3 totals 17 residues.

This rearrangement joins TRBV2 to TRBJ1-2; 7 positions agree with TRBD1. Unmatched junction bases numbered 4, after V lost 2 bases and J lost 4 bases. The CDR3 consists of 14 residues. The V gene's germline CDR1 is SNHLY and CDR2 FYNNEI. CDR3 sequence reads: CASSERGPPYGYTF. In DNA, the CDR3 is TGTGCCAGCAGTGAAAGGGGGCCGCCCTATGGCTACACCTTC.

This clonotype was seen many times. This rearrangement joins TRBV5-1 to TRBJ2-3, with D possibly matching TRBD2 (6 bases). Trimming shortened V by 3 bases and J by 2 bases, and 10 bases separated the two germline ends. Germline V CDR1 and CDR2: SGHRS, YFSETQ. The CDR3 runs to 14 residues. This CDR3 reads CASSWRAITDTQYF. For the CDR3, the DNA is TGCGCCAGCAGCTGGAGGGCCATCACAGATACGCAGTATTTT.

The rearrangement uses TRBV6-5 and TRBJ2-5; TRBD2 aligns across 8 bases. The CDR3 length is 13 residues. The V gene's germline CDR1 is MNHEY and CDR2 SVGAGI. The trim removed 8 bases at V and 5 bases at J, leaving 7 bases unmatched. The CDR3 region has the DNA TGTGCCAGCCGTGCGGGGGGCGTGGAGACCCAGTACTTC. Residues: CASRAGGVETQYF.

In its sample, this clonotype was seen a few times. One end of the junction varies from germline; a read error may be responsible. CDR3 sequence: CDSSPLQADEAFF. CDR3 nucleotide sequence: TGTGACAGCAGCCCCCTCCAAGCCGACGAAGCTTTCTTT. The chain is built from TRBV11-2 and TRBJ1-1; D remains unclear. This CDR3 comprises 13 residues. CDR1 is SGHAT, CDR2 FQNNGV, per germline.

This clonotype was detected many times. The rearrangement links TRBV7-9 to TRBJ1-1, with D unresolved. V dropped 8 bases and J dropped 0 bases, with 7 bases sitting between them. The V gene's germline CDR1 is SEHNR and CDR2 FQNEAQ (reference sequence). The CDR3 length is 12 residues. CDR3 amino acids: CASESLNTEAFF. CDR3 DNA sequence: TGTGCCAGCGAATCTTTGAACACTGAAGCTTTCTTT.

This clonotype was counted ten times or more. The chain joins TRBV6-2 or TRBV6-3 to TRBJ2-5; no definite D call. There are 13 residues in the CDR3. Trimming took 3 bases from V and 1 from J, leaving 6 bases between them. Germline lookup yields CDR1 MNHEY and CDR2 SVGEGT. The DNA for the CDR3 is TGTGCCAGCAGTTATGAGAGCCAAGAGACCCAGTACTTC. Encoded protein: CASSYESQETQYF.

This clonotype occurred many times. This chain connects TRBV7-2 to TRBJ2-3, with D perhaps being TRBD1 or TRBD2 (5 bases each). This CDR3 has 16 amino acids. Germline values: CDR1 SGHTA, CDR2 FQGNSA. V shed 5 bases and J shed 6 bases, with 21 bases lying between them. CDR3 nucleotide sequence: TGTGCCAGCAGCCAGGGTTTCATAACTCCGGGGGATACGCAGTATTTT. It codes for CASSQGFITPGDTQYF.

This clonotype came up many times. This chain joins TRBV25-1 and TRBJ2-5, with D possibly matching TRBD2 (5 bases). The V and J ends lost 4 bases and 2 bases respectively, with 11 bases between them. In germline, CDR1 is MGHDK, CDR2 SYGVNS. The CDR3 sequence is 14 residues long. CDR3 bases: TGTGCCAGCAGTGGACAACCGGGGCAAGAGACCCAGTACTTC. The encoded protein is CASSGQPGQETQYF.

This clonotype was recorded many times. The chain is built from TRBV9 and TRBJ2-5, with no clear D. CDR3 length equals 13 residues. V lost 0 bases to trimming and J lost 2 bases, with 5 bases between them. From germline, CDR1 is SGDLS and CDR2 YYNGEE. The CDR3 region is CASSVGVQETQYF. CDR3 DNA sequence: TGTGCCAGCAGCGTAGGGGTACAAGAGACCCAGTACTTC. Full variable domain (missing parts from reference TRBV9 and TRBJ2-5): DSGVTQTPKHLITATGQRVTLRCSPRSGDLSVYWYQQSLDQGLQFLIQYYNGEERAKGNILERFSAQQFPDLHSELNLSSLELGDSALYFCASSVGVQETQYFGPGTRLLVL.